This T cell receptor (beta chain) was identified during a study of blood T cell repertoires in COVID-19. Profiled with immunoSEQ multiplex PCR; TCRdb holds only in-frame clones, not every one. The sample contains some 62,000 clones, roughly 80% of which appear only once. The CDR3 loop spans 16 amino acids. The V end lost 7 bases, the J end lost 0 bases, and 16 bases lay between the germline ends. Looked up from germline, CDR1 is SNHLY and CDR2 is FYNNEI. V gene TRBV2 combines with J gene TRBJ1-5; TRBD1 is a possible D gene (6 bases). The material sequenced was peripheral blood. The TCR originated in a man aged 55-75 years with COVID-19, enrolled during active disease. DNA of the CDR3: TGTGCCAGCAAAACGGACAGCCGGTTTAGCAATCAGCCCCAGCATTTT. This encodes CASKTDSRFSNQPQHF.